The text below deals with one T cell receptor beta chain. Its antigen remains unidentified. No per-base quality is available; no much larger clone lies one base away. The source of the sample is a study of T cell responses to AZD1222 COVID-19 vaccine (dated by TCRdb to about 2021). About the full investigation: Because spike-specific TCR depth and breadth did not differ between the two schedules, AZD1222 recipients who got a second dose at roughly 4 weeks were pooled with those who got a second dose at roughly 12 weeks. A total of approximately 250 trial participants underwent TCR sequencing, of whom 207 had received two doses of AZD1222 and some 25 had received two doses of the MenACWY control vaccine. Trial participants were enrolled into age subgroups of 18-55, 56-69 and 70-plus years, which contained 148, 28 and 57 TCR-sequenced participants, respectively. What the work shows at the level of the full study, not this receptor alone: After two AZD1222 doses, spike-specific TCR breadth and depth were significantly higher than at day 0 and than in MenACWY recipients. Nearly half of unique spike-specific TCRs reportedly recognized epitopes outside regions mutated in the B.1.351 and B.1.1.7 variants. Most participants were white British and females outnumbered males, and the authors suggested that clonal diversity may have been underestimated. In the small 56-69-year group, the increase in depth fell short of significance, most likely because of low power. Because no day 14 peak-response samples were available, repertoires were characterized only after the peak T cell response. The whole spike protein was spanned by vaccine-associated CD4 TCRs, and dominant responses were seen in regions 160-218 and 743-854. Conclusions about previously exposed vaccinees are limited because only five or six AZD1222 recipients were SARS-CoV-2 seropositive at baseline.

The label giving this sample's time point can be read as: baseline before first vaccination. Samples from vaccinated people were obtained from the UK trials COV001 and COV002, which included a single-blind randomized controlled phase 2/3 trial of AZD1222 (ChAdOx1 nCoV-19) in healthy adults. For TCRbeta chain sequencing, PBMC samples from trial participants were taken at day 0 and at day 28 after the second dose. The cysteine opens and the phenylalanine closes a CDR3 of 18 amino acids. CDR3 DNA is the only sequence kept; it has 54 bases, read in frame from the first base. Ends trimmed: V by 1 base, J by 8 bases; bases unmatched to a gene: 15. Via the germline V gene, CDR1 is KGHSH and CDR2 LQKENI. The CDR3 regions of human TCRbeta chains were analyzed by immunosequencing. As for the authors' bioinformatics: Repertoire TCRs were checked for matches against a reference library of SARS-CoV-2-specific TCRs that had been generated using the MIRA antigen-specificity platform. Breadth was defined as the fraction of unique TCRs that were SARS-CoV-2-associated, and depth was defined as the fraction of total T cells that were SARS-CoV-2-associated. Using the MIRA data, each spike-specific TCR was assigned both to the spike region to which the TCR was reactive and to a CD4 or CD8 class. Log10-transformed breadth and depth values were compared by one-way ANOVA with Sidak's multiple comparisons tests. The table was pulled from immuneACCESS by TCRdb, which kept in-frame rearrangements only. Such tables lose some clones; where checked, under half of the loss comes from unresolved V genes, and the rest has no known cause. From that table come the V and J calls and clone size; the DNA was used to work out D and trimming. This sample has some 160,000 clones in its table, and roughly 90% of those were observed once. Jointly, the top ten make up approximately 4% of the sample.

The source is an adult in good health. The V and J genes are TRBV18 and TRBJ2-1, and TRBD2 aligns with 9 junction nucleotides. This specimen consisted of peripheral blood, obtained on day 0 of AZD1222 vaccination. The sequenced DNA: TGTGCCAGCTCACCACGGCCGAACACGGGGACTAGCTCGCATGAGCAGTTCTTC. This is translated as CASSPRPNTGTSSHEQFF.